Sequencing of this T cell receptor beta chain was carried out in a study of control samples from healthy donors and cancer patients. The method was immunoSEQ multiplex PCR; TCRdb's version includes in-frame clones alone and lacks a portion of them. This sample carries about 75,000 clones, about 95% of them seen once, and the ten largest clones take roughly 6.1%. The CDR3 is 15 residues long. CDR1 MNHEY and CDR2 SVGAGI come from the germline V gene. Trimming at V came to 6 bases and at J to 3 bases, leaving 8 bases not matched to a gene. The chain links TRBV6-5 to TRBJ1-5; 7 bases line up with TRBD1. The sequencing sample was made of blood. The sequence derives from a woman aged 40 to 50 in good health. CDR3 in DNA: TGTGCCAGCAGATTCTACGGGACAGACAATCAGCCCCAGCATTTT. Protein: CASRFYGTDNQPQHF.